These 14 T cell receptor beta chains came from one sample sequenced in a study of blood T cell repertoires in COVID-19. Clones were sequenced by immunoSEQ multiplex PCR, and TCRdb holds only the in-frame ones, with some missing. The table has fewer than 350,000 clones, roughly 85% seen once. The sample was PBMCs or T cells enriched from blood (not recorded which). These receptors came from a woman aged 30 to 39 who had been exposed to COVID-19.

V gene TRBV21-1 combines with J gene TRBJ2-7; the D call TRBD1 from the table was never checked on the DNA. TRBV21-1 is noted as a pseudogene. This CDR3 region has 14 residues. CDR3 nucleotides: TGTGCCAGCAGCAAACCGGGACAGGGGTACGAGCAGTACTTC. Residues: CASSKPGQGYEQYF.

The rearrangement joins TRBV7-8 to TRBJ2-1; 7 bases map to TRBD2. Trimming removed 3 bases from V and 4 bases from J; junction bases left unmatched: 9. CDR1 is SGHVS, CDR2 FQNEAQ, per germline. This CDR3 has 16 amino acids. The CDR3 sequence: CASSFGWGGSYNEQFF. The CDR3 DNA follows: TGTGCCAGCAGCTTCGGTTGGGGGGGGAGTTACAATGAGCAGTTCTTC.

This clone was recorded once. The CDR3 here is CATSDLTGTGQETQYF. CDR3 sequence (DNA): TGTGCCACCAGTGACCTAACCGGGACAGGGCAAGAGACCCAGTACTTC. The V gene is TRBV24-1, the J gene TRBJ2-5; 9 bases line up with TRBD1. With 4 bases clipped from V and 2 bases from J, the junction kept 7 bases outside the gene matches. Germline CDR1 and CDR2: KGHDR and SFDVKD. The CDR3 has 16 residues.

J is TRBJ2-2 and V is TRBV11-3; a weak D match, TRBD1 (6 bases). V shed 6 bases and J shed 7 bases, with 15 bases lying between them. The CDR3 runs to 14 residues. CDR1 is SGHNT and CDR2 is YENEEA in the germline V gene. The CDR3 loop is CASSHTTGGGELFF. The CDR3, as DNA: TGTGCCAGCAGTCATACGACAGGAGGCGGGGAGCTGTTTTTT. The variable domain in full, completed from reference TRBV11-3 and TRBJ2-2, reads EAGVVQSPRYKIIEKKQPVAFWCNPISGHNTLYWYLQNLGQGPELLIRYENEEAVDDSQLPKDRFSAERLKGVDSTLKIQPAELGDSAVYLCASSHTTGGGELFFGEGSRLTVL.

This chain's CDR3 is CASSLLRGRTEAFF. The CDR3, as DNA: TGTGCCAGCAGTTTACTCAGGGGGAGGACTGAAGCTTTCTTT. This chain connects TRBV28 to TRBJ1-1, with TRBD1 matching 7 bases. Germline V gene data show CDR1 as MDHEN and CDR2 as SYDVKM. CDR3 length: 14 amino acids. V was pared by 2 bases and J by 5 bases, with 5 bases of the junction left unmatched.

V usage is TRBV5-5 and J usage is TRBJ1-5; D is perhaps TRBD1 (6 bases). Germline values: CDR1 SGHKS, CDR2 YYEKEE (reference sequence). This CDR3 comprises 16 residues. The V end lost 0 bases, the J end lost 5 bases, and 15 bases lay between the germline ends. The CDR3 DNA follows: TGTGCCAGCAGCTTGGGCAGGGGCTACGGCTATCAGCCCCAGCATTTT. Protein sequence: CASSLGRGYGYQPQHF.

The chain carries TRBV5-1 and TRBJ2-3; 9 nucleotides align to TRBD2. The ends lost 0 bases at V and 4 bases at J; junction bases unmatched: 6. Germline CDR1 is SGHRS and CDR2 is YFSETQ. The CDR3 contains 16 residues. The CDR3: CASSLGSGSVADTQYF. The CDR3, as DNA: TGCGCCAGCAGCTTGGGTAGCGGGAGTGTCGCAGATACGCAGTATTTT.

The chain links TRBV5-1 to TRBJ1-6, with 9 bases that match TRBD1. Losses at the gene ends were 4 bases for V and 9 bases for J; bases not matched to a gene: 5. This CDR3 region has 14 residues. Germline CDR1 is SGHRS and CDR2 is YFSETQ. The CDR3 DNA sequence: TGCGCCAGCAGCCCGGGACAGGGTGGTTCACCCCTCCACTTT. Translating it yields CASSPGQGGSPLHF.

The chain links TRBV5-1 to TRBJ1-3; D perhaps matches TRBD1 (6 bases). With 7 bases removed from V and 4 bases from J, the gap between germline ends came to 24 bases. Germline CDR1 is SGHRS and CDR2 is YFSETQ. CDR3 length: 17 amino acids. The CDR3 DNA follows: TGCGCCAGCCGGGAGGGCCCCGTGACAGGATCGGGAAACACCATATATTTT. Amino acid sequence: CASREGPVTGSGNTIYF. The full variable domain, its missing parts supplied by reference TRBV5-1 and TRBJ1-3, is KAGVTQTPRYLIKTRGQQVTLSCSPISGHRSVSWYQQTPGQGLQFLFEYFSETQRNKGNFPGRFSGRQFSNSRSEMNVSTLELGDSALYLCASREGPVTGSGNTIYFGEGSWLTVV.

V gene TRBV5-6 combines with J gene TRBJ1-5, with D possibly being TRBD1 (6 bases). Trimming shortened V by 0 bases and J by 4 bases, and 11 bases separated the two germline ends. Looked up from germline, CDR1 is SGHDT and CDR2 is YYEEEE. The CDR3 extends over 15 amino acids. The CDR3 region has the DNA TGTGCCAGCAGCTTGGCCGGGGGGCGAAATCAGCCCCAGCATTTT. As protein: CASSLAGGRNQPQHF.

The sample holds a few counts of this clone. The V and J genes are TRBV10-3 and TRBJ1-2; D might be TRBD1 (6 bases). Germline-derived CDR1 and CDR2 are ENHRY and SYGVKD. The CDR3 contains 13 residues. Trimming pared 3 bases from V and 7 bases from J, leaving 12 bases between. The CDR3 region is CAISETGYGGYTF. The CDR3 nucleotides read TGTGCCATCAGTGAAACAGGGTATGGTGGCTACACCTTC.

The rearrangement uses TRBV30 and TRBJ1-6, with no clear D. CDR1 and CDR2 from the germline V gene are GTSNPN and SVGIG (reference sequence). V gave up 4 bases and J gave up 8 bases, with 12 bases separating them. The CDR3 loop spans 13 amino acids. The CDR3 sequence is CAWTPGEHSPLHF. Here the CDR3 DNA reads TGTGCCTGGACCCCCGGGGAACATTCACCCCTCCACTTT.

The CDR3 spells CASSLGQGGTYNEQFF. The CDR3 region has the DNA TGCGCCAGCAGCCTAGGACAGGGGGGTACCTACAATGAGCAGTTCTTC. The gene calls are TRBV5-1 and TRBJ2-1, with 10 bases matching TRBD1. CDR3 size: 16 residues. The V segment lost 4 bases and the J segment 2 bases; nucleotides outside the gene matches: 6. The germline CDR1 and CDR2 sequences are SGHRS and YFSETQ.

The rearrangement links TRBV12-3 or TRBV12-4 to TRBJ2-7; TRBD1 agrees at 9 bases. Trimming took 6 bases from V and 3 from J; bases not matched to a gene: 3. CDR3 size: 13 residues. This CDR3 reads CASRGTGLYEQYF. Here the CDR3 DNA reads TGTGCCAGCAGGGGGACAGGGCTCTACGAGCAGTACTTC.